This T cell receptor beta chain was sequenced during a study of cytomegalovirus exposure and HLA in healthy donors. Study-wide findings and caveats: TCR beta V- and J-gene trimming, according to a later analysis, was linked to a missense DCLRE1C variant. HLA allele associations emerged for under 20,000 TCR beta sequences in a later analysis, at 0.05 false discovery rate.

In regard to this clone: Its antigen is unidentified. Distinct nucleotide sequences in the sample also encode this CDR3.

Per the germline V gene, CDR1 is SQVTM and CDR2 is ANQGSEA. This CDR3 region has 12 residues. V was shortened by 0 bases and J by 4 bases, with 6 bases between the two germline ends. PCR amplification relied on 60 Vbeta primers (plus 13 Jbeta primers). Generated by immunoSEQ multiplex PCR, the TCRdb table keeps only in-frame clones and is missing some. This sample carries some 75,000 clones, with 6% to 8% going to the ten biggest clones. The clonotype was recovered from a female donor in good health and CMV-seropositive. Material for sequencing was PBMCs. The chain has TRBV29-1 and TRBJ1-2; the D is unclear. This CDR3 is CSVEDGGYGYTF. The CDR3 nucleotides are TGCAGCGTTGAAGATGGCGGCTATGGCTACACCTTC.